Following are 17 T cell receptor beta chains from one sample sequenced in a study of T cell responses to AZD1222 COVID-19 vaccine. The assay was immunoSEQ multiplex PCR, and TCRdb's table has in-frame clones only and misses some. The profile covers around 110,000 clones, with more than 75% appearing a single time and approximately 22% taken by the ten largest. This specimen consisted of peripheral blood, obtained on day 0 of AZD1222 vaccination. The receptor set was obtained from an adult in good health.

The rearrangement joins TRBV19 to TRBJ1-5; 10 bases are a match to TRBD1. The CDR3 sequence is 16 residues long. Per the germline V gene, CDR1 is LNHDA and CDR2 is SQIVND (reference sequence). Trimming removed 3 bases from V and 4 bases from J; junction bases left unmatched: 6. The CDR3 sequence: CASSILGTGANQPQHF. DNA of the CDR3: TGTGCCAGTAGTATCCTGGGGACAGGGGCGAATCAGCCCCAGCATTTT.

The chain recombines TRBV6-5 with TRBJ1-4; TRBD1 might be the D (5 bases). The CDR3 is 16 residues long. The germline V and J ends were trimmed by 0 bases and 8 bases, with 16 bases remaining between them. In germline, CDR1 is MNHEY, CDR2 SVGAGI. The CDR3 is CASSYSRGPGGEKLFF. The CDR3, as DNA: TGTGCCAGCAGTTACTCTCGAGGCCCCGGGGGGGAAAAACTGTTTTTT.

The V and J genes are TRBV29-1 and TRBJ1-5; no firm D call. V lost 5 bases, J lost 2 bases, and 7 bases lay in between. CDR3 size: 12 residues. Germline CDR1 reads SQVTM; CDR2 reads ANQGSEA. In nucleotides, the CDR3 is TGCAGCGTTCGGCAGGGCAATCAGCCCCAGCATTTT. Amino acids: CSVRQGNQPQHF.

The chain links TRBV7-2 to TRBJ1-6; possible D gene TRBD1, 5 bases. The length of the CDR3 is 15 residues. Per the germline V gene, CDR1 is SGHTA and CDR2 is FQGNSA. V lost 7 bases and J 7 bases, leaving 17 bases between the germline ends. The CDR3 loop reads CASTLSRGFNSPLHF. In DNA, the CDR3 is TGTGCCAGCACCCTAAGTCGGGGGTTCAATTCACCCCTCCACTTT.

The chain employs TRBV23-1 and TRBJ1-2; 9 bases agree with TRBD1. Being an ORF, TRBV23-1 has a function that is uncertain. V gave up 4 bases and J gave up 4 bases; unmatched junction bases: 10. The CDR3 is made up of 16 amino acids. CDR3 residues: CASSLIQRDRAYGYTF. In DNA form, the CDR3 reads TGCGCCAGCAGTCTGATTCAACGGGACAGGGCCTATGGCTACACCTTC.

The rearrangement links TRBV9 to TRBJ2-1; the D gene is possibly TRBD1 (6 bases). Germline-derived CDR1 and CDR2 are SGDLS and YYNGEE. Trimming took 4 bases from V and 4 from J, leaving 18 bases between them. The CDR3 loop spans 16 amino acids. The CDR3 loop reads CASSPQGPLYYNEQFF. DNA for the CDR3: TGTGCCAGCAGCCCACAGGGACCGCTGTATTACAATGAGCAGTTCTTC.

This clone was picked up one time. This chain joins TRBV2 and TRBJ1-1, with unresolved D. Between the trimmed V and J ends, which lost 1 base and 4 bases, there was a span of 10 bases. Germline V gene sequence: CDR1 SNHLY, CDR2 FYNNEI. The CDR3 runs 14 residues. The CDR3 DNA follows: TGTGCCAGCAGTGAAGATGTCAGAGCCACTGAAGCTTTCTTT. This sequence encodes CASSEDVRATEAFF.

The DNA of the CDR3 is TGTGCCAGCAGCCCCAACACCGGGACAAATGGCTACACCTTC. The encoded protein is CASSPNTGTNGYTF. This chain connects TRBV5-8 to TRBJ1-2, with D maybe TRBD1 (6 bases). The CDR3 runs 14 residues. Germline values: CDR1 SGHTS, CDR2 YDEGEE. V was pared by 4 bases and J by 6 bases, with 16 bases between.

V is TRBV11-2 and J is TRBJ2-5, with 8 bases identical to TRBD1. CDR3 length: 15 residues. Germline values: CDR1 SGHAT, CDR2 FQNNGV. V was pared by 3 bases and J by 6 bases, with 9 bases of the junction left unmatched. DNA for the CDR3: TGTGCCAGCAGCTTCGCGGACAGGGAGCGGAAGACCCAGTACTTC. Its protein product is CASSFADRERKTQYF.

J is TRBJ2-1 and V is TRBV5-1, with TRBD2 matching 12 bases. J lost 4 bases, V lost 4 bases, and 21 bases had no gene match. The germline CDR1 and CDR2 sequences are SGHRS and YFSETQ. This CDR3 contains 21 residues. The CDR3 DNA reads TGCGCCAGCAGCGCTATTCAACCCCTAGCGGGGGGGGCTCCTCGGTACAATGAGCAGTTCTTC. It yields the protein CASSAIQPLAGGAPRYNEQFF. Full variable domain (remainder filled in from reference TRBV5-1 and TRBJ2-1): KAGVTQTPRYLIKTRGQQVTLSCSPISGHRSVSWYQQTPGQGLQFLFEYFSETQRNKGNFPGRFSGRQFSNSRSEMNVSTLELGDSALYLCASSAIQPLAGGAPRYNEQFFGPGTRLTVL.

The V call is TRBV9, the J call TRBJ1-5; D ambiguous. This CDR3 has 13 amino acids. V lost 3 bases and J lost 0, with 4 bases in between. Germline lookup yields CDR1 SGDLS and CDR2 YYNGEE. The CDR3 nucleotides are TGTGCCAGCAGCGGGAGTAGCAATCAGCCCCAGCATTTT. Protein product: CASSGSSNQPQHF.

The chain is built from TRBV5-6 and TRBJ1-1; possible D gene TRBD1, 6 bases. CDR3 length equals 13 residues. Per the germline V gene, CDR1 is SGHDT and CDR2 is YYEEEE. V gave up 2 bases and J gave up 4 bases, with 9 bases separating them. The CDR3 reads CASSFYRATEAFF. Written as DNA, the CDR3 is TGTGCCAGCAGCTTCTACAGGGCCACTGAAGCTTTCTTT.

The chain uses TRBV7-2 and TRBJ2-1; the D call may be TRBD1 or TRBD2 (5 bases each). The CDR3 covers 13 residues. CDR1 SGHTA and CDR2 FQGNSA come from the germline V gene. V was cut by 6 bases and J by 9 bases, with 15 bases left in between. The CDR3 DNA follows: TGTGCCAGCAGAAATAACCTGGGGGTTGAGCAGTTCTTC. As protein: CASRNNLGVEQFF.

The genes are TRBV5-1 and TRBJ1-2; weak D call: TRBD1 (5 bases). The CDR3 extends over 14 amino acids. Trimming stripped 4 bases from V and 5 bases from J, with 15 bases between. Germline V CDR1 and CDR2: SGHRS, YFSETQ. The CDR3 sequence is CASSPGEDEYGYTF. DNA of the CDR3: TGCGCCAGCAGCCCGGGGGAGGACGAGTATGGCTACACCTTC. Together with reference TRBV5-1 and TRBJ1-2, the CDR3 gives the full variable domain: KAGVTQTPRYLIKTRGQQVTLSCSPISGHRSVSWYQQTPGQGLQFLFEYFSETQRNKGNFPGRFSGRQFSNSRSEMNVSTLELGDSALYLCASSPGEDEYGYTFGSGTRLTVV.

The CDR3: CTSSRNYEQYF. CDR3 in DNA: TGCACCAGCAGCCGGAACTACGAGCAGTACTTC. The rearrangement uses TRBV1 and TRBJ2-7. TRBV1 is flagged as a pseudogene. The CDR3 runs 11 residues.

The chain recombines TRBV27 with TRBJ2-5; maybe TRBD1 (7 bases). CDR3 length: 13 residues. The V gene's germline CDR1 is MNHEY and CDR2 SMNVEV (reference sequence). Between the trimmed V and J ends, which lost 5 bases and 4 bases, there was a span of 11 bases. The DNA for the CDR3 is TGTGCCAGCAGTCCGCAGGGGGGAGAGACCCAGTACTTC. Translation: CASSPQGGETQYF.

V usage is TRBV5-6 and J usage is TRBJ1-1; 7 bases line up with TRBD1. The germline gives CDR1 SGHDT, CDR2 YYEEEE. The J segment lost 0 bases and the V segment lost 3 bases, leaving 11 bases of the junction unmatched. The CDR3 totals 17 residues. The CDR3 DNA is TGTGCCAGCAGCTCATCCCGACAGGGTACCATGAACACTGAAGCTTTCTTT. It yields the protein CASSSSRQGTMNTEAFF.